This T cell receptor (beta chain) came from a study of Ad26.COV2.S vaccination and SARS-CoV-2 variants. In the study overall: Donor joined the COV1001 Ad26.COV2.S trial arm. The vaccine Ad26.COV2.S was put into the muscle once, or twice with 56 days between.

V lost 6 bases, J lost 7 bases, and 7 bases stayed unmatched. This CDR3 region has 13 residues. Germline lookup yields CDR1 SNHLY and CDR2 FYNNEI. The treatment denotes: 15 to 20 received Ad26.COV2.S at low or high dose, single or two shots; roughly five received placebo; per-sample allocation not given. Sampling occurred on day 63 after the first vaccine or placebo injection. Clones were sequenced by immunoSEQ multiplex PCR, and TCRdb holds only the in-frame ones, with some missing. The sample carries about 370,000 clones, 80% to 90% recorded once. The V and J genes are TRBV2 and TRBJ1-2, with 8 bases matching TRBD1. The TCR comes from a person aged 18-60 years who received the Ad26.COV2.S COVID-19 vaccine or a placebo. Sequenced material: peripheral blood, taken in a trial of Ad26.COV2.S vaccine versus placebo. The CDR3 DNA reads as TGTGCCAGCAGAGACGACAGGGGAGCTGGCTACACCTTC. Residues: CASRDDRGAGYTF. Full variable domain (outside the CDR3, taken from reference TRBV2 and TRBJ1-2): EPEVTQTPSHQVTQMGQEVILRCVPISNHLYFYWYRQILGQKVEFLVSFYNNEISEKSEIFDDQFSVERPDGSNFTLKIRSTKLEDSAMYFCASRDDRGAGYTFGSGTRLTVV.